The entry that follows covers one TCR beta chain sequence. Its target is unknown. The sample belongs to a study of beta chain features in type 1 diabetes. Overall study findings and caveats: Moderate but significant shortening of TCRB CDR3s was recorded in all four CD4+ subsets from Type 1 diabetes patients. Any HLA type influence on TCRB rearrangement was left unresolved here.

The investigators reverse transcribed all of the isolated RNA, so they sequenced expressed TCRB transcripts. The assay was immunoSEQ multiplex PCR, and TCRdb's table has in-frame clones only and misses some. Of nearly 350,000 clones in the sample, approximately 10% are singletons; the top ten hold roughly 0.99%. Trimming took 0 bases from V and 0 from J, leaving 10 bases between them. CDR3 length: 16 residues. Germline-derived CDR1 and CDR2 are SGDLS and YYNGEE. Sequenced material: central memory CD4+ T cells from blood. The V gene is TRBV9, the J gene TRBJ2-1, with D possibly being TRBD1 (5 bases). The receptor comes from a young man with type 1 diabetes. The chain's CDR3 is CASSVGQLGSYNEQFF. The CDR3 DNA is TGTGCCAGCAGCGTAGGACAGTTAGGCTCCTACAATGAGCAGTTCTTC.